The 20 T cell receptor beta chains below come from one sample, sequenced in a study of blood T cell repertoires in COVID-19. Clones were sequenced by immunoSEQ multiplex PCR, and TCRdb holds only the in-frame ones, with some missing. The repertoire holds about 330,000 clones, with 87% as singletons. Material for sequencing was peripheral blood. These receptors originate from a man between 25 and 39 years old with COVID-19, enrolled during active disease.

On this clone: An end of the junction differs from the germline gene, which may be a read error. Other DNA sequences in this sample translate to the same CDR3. CDR3 residues: CASSLRGGDTGELFF. CDR3 DNA: TGTGCCAGCAGCTTACGAGGGGGAGACACCGGAGAGCTGTTTTTT. The V call is TRBV11-3, the J call TRBJ2-2, with D perhaps TRBD1 (6 bases). The CDR3 sequence is 15 residues long. CDR1 and CDR2 (germline): SGHNT, YENEEA.

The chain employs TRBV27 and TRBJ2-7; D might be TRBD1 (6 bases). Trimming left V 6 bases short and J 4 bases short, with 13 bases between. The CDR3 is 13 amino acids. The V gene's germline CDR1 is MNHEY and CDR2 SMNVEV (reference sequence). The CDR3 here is CASSWIQGYEQYF. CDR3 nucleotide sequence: TGTGCCAGCAGCTGGATACAGGGTTACGAGCAGTACTTC.

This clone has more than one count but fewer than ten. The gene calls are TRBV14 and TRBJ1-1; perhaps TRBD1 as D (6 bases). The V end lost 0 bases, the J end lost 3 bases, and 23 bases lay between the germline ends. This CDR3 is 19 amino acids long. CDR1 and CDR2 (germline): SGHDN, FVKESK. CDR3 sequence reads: CASSQDVGGRRRADTEAFF. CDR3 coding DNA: TGTGCCAGCAGCCAAGATGTAGGGGGACGGCGAAGGGCGGACACTGAAGCTTTCTTT.

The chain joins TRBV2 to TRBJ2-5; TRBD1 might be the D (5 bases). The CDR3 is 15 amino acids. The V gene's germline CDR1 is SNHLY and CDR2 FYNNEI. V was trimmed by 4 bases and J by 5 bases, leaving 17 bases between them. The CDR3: CASSGQNTESETQYF. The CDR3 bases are TGTGCCAGCAGTGGACAGAATACAGAGAGCGAGACCCAGTACTTC.

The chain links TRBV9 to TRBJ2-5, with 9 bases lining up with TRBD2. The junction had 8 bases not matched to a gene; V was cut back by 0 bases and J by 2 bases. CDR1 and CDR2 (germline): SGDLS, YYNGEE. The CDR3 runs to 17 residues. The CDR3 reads CASSVALAGGIQETQYF. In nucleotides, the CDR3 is TGTGCCAGCAGCGTAGCTTTGGCGGGAGGGATACAAGAGACCCAGTACTTC.

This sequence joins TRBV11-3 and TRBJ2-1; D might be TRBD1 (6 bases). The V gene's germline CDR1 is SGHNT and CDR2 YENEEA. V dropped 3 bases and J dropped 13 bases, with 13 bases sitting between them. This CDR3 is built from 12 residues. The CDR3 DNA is TGTGCCAGCAGCTTTCCCGGACAGCAACAGTTCTTC. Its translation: CASSFPGQQQFF.

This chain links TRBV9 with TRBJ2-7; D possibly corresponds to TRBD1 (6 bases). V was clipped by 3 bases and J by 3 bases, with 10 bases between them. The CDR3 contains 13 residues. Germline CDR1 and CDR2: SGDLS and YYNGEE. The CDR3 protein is CASSGRDIYEQYF. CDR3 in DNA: TGTGCCAGCAGCGGCCGGGACATCTACGAGCAGTACTTC.

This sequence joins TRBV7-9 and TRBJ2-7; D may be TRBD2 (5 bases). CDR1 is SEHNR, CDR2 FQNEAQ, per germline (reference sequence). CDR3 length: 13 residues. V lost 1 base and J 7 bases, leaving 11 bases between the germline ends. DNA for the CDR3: TGTGCCAGCAGCTTAGAAAGGCGGAGGGAGCAGTACTTC. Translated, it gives CASSLERRREQYF.

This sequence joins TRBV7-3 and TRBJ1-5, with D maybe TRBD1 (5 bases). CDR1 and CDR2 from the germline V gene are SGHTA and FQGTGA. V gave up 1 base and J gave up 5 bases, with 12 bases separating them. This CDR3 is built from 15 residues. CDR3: CASSLSGGTDQPQHF. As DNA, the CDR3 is TGTGCCAGCAGCTTAAGTGGAGGGACGGATCAGCCCCAGCATTTT. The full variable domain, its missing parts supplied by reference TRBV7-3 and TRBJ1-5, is GAGVSQTPSNKVTEKGKYVELRCDPISGHTALYWYRQSLGQGPEFLIYFQGTGAADDSGLPNDRFFAVRPEGSVSTLKIQRTERGDSAVYLCASSLSGGTDQPQHFGDGTRLSIL.

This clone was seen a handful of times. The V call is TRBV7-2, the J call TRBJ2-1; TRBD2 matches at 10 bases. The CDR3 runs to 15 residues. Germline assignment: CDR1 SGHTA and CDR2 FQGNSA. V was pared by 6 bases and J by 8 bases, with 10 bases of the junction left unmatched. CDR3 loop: CASSRVAGGLDEQFF. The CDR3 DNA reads TGTGCCAGCAGTCGTGTAGCGGGAGGTCTGGATGAGCAGTTCTTC.

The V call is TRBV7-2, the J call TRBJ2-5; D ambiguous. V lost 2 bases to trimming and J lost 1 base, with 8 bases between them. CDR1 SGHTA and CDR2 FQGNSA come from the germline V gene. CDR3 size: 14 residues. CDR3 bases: TGTGCCAGCAGCTTATCGCGCGGCCAAGAGACCCAGTACTTC. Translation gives CASSLSRGQETQYF.

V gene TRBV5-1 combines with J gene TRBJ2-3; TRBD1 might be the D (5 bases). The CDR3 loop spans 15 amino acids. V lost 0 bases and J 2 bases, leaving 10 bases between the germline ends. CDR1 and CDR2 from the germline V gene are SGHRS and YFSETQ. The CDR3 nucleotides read TGCGCCAGCAGCTTGGCCTCAGGGATCACAGATACGCAGTATTTT. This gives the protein CASSLASGITDTQYF.

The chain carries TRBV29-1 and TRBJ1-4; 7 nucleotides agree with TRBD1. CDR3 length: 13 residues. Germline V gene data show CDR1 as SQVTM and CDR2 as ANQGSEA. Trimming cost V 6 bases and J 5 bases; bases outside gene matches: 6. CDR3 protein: CSVKGAANEKLFF. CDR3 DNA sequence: TGCAGCGTCAAGGGGGCGGCGAATGAAAAACTGTTTTTT.

Written as DNA, the CDR3 is TGTGCCAGCAGCCCCCCGGACACCCAGAACACTGAAGCTTTCTTT. Residues: CASSPPDTQNTEAFF. The chain combines TRBV7-2 with TRBJ1-1; the D gene is possibly TRBD1 (5 bases). With 5 bases removed from V and 1 base from J, the gap between germline ends came to 14 bases. The CDR3 spans 15 residues. Germline V gene sequence: CDR1 SGHTA, CDR2 FQGNSA.

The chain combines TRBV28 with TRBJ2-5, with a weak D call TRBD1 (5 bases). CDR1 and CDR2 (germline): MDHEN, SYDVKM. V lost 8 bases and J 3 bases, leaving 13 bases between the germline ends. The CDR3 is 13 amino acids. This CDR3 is CASFRGKKETQYF. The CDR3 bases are TGTGCCAGCTTTAGGGGAAAAAAAGAGACCCAGTACTTC.

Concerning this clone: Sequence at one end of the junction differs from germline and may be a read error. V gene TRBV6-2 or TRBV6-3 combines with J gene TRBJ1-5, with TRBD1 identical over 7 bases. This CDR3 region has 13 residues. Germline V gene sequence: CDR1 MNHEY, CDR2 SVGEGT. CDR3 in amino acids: CASIYRGGQPQHF. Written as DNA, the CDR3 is TGTGCCAGCATTTACAGGGGAGGTCAGCCCCAGCATTTT.

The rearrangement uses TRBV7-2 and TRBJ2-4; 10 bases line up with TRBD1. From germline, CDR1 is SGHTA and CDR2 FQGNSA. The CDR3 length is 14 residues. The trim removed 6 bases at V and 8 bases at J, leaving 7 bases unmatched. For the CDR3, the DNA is TGTGCCAGCAGACTCCCGGGACAGGGGTACATTCAGTACTTC. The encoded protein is CASRLPGQGYIQYF.

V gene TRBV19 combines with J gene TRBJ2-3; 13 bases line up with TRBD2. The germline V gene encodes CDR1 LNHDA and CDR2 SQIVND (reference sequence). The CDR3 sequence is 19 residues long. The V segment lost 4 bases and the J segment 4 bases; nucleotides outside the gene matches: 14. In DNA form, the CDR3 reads TGTGCCAGTAGTAACCCACCGGGACTAGCGGGAACGGGGGCAGATACGCAGTATTTT. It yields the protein CASSNPPGLAGTGADTQYF. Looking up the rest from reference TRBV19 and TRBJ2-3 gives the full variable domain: DGGITQSPKYLFRKEGQNVTLSCEQNLNHDAMYWYRQDPGQGLRLIYYSQIVNDFQKGDIAEGYSVSREKKESFPLTVTSAQKNPTAFYLCASSNPPGLAGTGADTQYFGPGTRLTVL.

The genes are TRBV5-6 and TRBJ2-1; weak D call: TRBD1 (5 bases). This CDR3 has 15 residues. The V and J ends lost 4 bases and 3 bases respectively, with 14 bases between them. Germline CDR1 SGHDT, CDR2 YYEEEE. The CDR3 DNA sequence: TGTGCCAGCAGCCCGGACATACACAACTACAATGAGCAGTTCTTC. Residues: CASSPDIHNYNEQFF.

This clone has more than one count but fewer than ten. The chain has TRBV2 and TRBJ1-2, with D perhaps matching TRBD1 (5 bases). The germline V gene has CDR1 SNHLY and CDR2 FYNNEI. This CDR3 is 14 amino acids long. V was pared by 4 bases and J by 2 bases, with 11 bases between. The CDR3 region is CASSGEAGNYGYTF. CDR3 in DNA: TGTGCCAGCAGTGGGGAAGCAGGGAACTATGGCTACACCTTC.